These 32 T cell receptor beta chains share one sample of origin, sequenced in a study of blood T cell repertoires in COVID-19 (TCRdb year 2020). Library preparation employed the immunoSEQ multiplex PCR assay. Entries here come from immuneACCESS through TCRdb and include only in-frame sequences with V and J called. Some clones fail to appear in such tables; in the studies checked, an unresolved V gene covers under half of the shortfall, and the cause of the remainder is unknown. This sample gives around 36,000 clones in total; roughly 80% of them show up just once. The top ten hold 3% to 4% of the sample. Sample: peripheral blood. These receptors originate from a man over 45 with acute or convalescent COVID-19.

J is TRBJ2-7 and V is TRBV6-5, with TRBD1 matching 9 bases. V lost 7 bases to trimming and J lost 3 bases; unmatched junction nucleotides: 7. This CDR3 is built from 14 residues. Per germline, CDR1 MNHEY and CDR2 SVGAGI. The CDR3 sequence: CASKLGTGLYEQYF. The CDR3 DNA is TGTGCCAGCAAGTTGGGGACAGGGCTCTACGAGCAGTACTTC.

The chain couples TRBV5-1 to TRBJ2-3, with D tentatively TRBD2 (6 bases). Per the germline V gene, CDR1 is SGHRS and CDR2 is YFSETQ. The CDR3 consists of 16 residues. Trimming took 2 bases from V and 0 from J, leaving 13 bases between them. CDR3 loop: CASSLGGTTSTDTQYF. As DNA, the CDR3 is TGCGCCAGCAGCTTAGGCGGGACGACTAGCACAGATACGCAGTATTTT.

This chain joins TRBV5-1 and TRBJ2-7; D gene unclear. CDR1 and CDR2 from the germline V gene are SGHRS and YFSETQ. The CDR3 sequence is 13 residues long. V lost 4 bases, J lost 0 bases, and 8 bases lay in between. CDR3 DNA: TGCGCCAGCAGCATACTTAGCTCCTACGAGCAGTACTTC. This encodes CASSILSSYEQYF.

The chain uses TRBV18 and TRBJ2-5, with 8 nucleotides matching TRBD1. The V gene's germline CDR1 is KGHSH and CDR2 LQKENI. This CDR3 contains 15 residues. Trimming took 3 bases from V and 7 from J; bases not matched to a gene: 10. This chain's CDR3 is CASSPTPDQGATQYF. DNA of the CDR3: TGTGCCAGCTCACCGACCCCGGACCAGGGGGCGACCCAGTACTTC.

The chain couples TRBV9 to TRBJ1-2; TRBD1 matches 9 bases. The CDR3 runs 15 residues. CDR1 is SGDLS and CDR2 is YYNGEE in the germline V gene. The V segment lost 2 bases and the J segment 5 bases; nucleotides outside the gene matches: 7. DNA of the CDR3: TGTGCCAGCAGCGTTACAGGGGGCGCAACATATGGCTACACCTTC. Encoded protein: CASSVTGGATYGYTF. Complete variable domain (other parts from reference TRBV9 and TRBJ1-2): DSGVTQTPKHLITATGQRVTLRCSPRSGDLSVYWYQQSLDQGLQFLIQYYNGEERAKGNILERFSAQQFPDLHSELNLSSLELGDSALYFCASSVTGGATYGYTFGSGTRLTVV.

Here the CDR3 reads CASILTGEAFF. DNA of the CDR3: TGTGCCAGCATCTTGACAGGGGAAGCTTTCTTT. This sequence joins TRBV2 and TRBJ1-1; 7 bases align to TRBD1. V lost 7 bases to trimming and J lost 8 bases; unmatched junction nucleotides: 4. Per the germline V gene, CDR1 is SNHLY and CDR2 is FYNNEI. The CDR3 totals 11 residues. Variable domain in full (rest from reference TRBV2 and TRBJ1-1): EPEVTQTPSHQVTQMGQEVILRCVPISNHLYFYWYRQILGQKVEFLVSFYNNEISEKSEIFDDQFSVERPDGSNFTLKIRSTKLEDSAMYFCASILTGEAFFGQGTRLTVV.

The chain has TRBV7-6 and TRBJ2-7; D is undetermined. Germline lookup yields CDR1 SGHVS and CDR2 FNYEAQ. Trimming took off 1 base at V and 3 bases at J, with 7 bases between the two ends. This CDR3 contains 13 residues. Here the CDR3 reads CASSLGEYYEQYF. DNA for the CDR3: TGTGCCAGCAGCTTAGGCGAGTACTACGAGCAGTACTTC.

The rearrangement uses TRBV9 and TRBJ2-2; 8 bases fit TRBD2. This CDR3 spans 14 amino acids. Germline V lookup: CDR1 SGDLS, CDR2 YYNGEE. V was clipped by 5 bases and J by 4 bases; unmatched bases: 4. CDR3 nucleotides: TGTGCCAGCAGTCGACTAGCGTCCACCGGGGAGCTGTTTTTT. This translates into CASSRLASTGELFF.

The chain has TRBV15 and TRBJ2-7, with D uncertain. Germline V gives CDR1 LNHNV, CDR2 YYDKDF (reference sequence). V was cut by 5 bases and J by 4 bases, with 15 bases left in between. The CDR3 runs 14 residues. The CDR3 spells CATSAPSPRYEQYF. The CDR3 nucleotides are TGTGCCACCAGCGCACCTTCCCCCCGGTACGAGCAGTACTTC.

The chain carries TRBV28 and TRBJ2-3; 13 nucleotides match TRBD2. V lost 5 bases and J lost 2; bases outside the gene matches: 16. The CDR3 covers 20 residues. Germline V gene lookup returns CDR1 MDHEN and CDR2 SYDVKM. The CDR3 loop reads CASSTTPPETSGRPTDTQYF. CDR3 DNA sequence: TGTGCCAGCAGTACCACCCCCCCCGAGACTAGCGGGAGGCCCACAGATACGCAGTATTTT.

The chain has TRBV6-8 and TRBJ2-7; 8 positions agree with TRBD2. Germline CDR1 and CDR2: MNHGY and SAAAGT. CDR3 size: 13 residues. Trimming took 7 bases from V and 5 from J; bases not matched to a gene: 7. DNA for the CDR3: TGTGCCAGCATAACCGAGCGGGGGCACGAGCAGTACTTC. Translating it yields CASITERGHEQYF.

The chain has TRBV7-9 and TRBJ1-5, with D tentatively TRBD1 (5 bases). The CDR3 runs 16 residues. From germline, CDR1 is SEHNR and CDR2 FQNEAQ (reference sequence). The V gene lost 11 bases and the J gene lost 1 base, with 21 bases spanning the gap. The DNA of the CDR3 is TGTGCCCCGGCCCTTGGGAGGGGCAGAAGCAATCAGCCCCAGCATTTT. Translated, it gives CAPALGRGRSNQPQHF.

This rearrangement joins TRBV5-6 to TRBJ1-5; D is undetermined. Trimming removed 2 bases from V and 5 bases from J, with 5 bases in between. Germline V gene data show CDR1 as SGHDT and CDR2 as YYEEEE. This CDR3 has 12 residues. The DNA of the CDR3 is TGTGCCAGCAGCTTTGGCCATCAGCCCCAGCATTTT. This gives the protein CASSFGHQPQHF.

In DNA, the CDR3 is TGTGCCAGCAGCTCCCCGCGCGGGGCAGGGACGGCCTATAATTCACCCCTCCACTTT. Its protein is CASSSPRGAGTAYNSPLHF. V and J are TRBV7-9 and TRBJ1-6, with a weak D call TRBD1 (5 bases). Trimming took off 4 bases at V and 2 bases at J, with 21 bases between the two ends. The CDR3 extends over 19 amino acids. The germline gives CDR1 SEHNR, CDR2 FQNEAQ (reference sequence). The entire variable domain, with the rest obtained from reference TRBV7-9 and TRBJ1-6, is as follows: DTGVSQNPRHKITKRGQNVTFRCDPISEHNRLYWYRQTLGQGPEFLTYFQNEAQLEKSRLLSDRFSAERPKGSFSTLEIQRTEQGDSAMYLCASSSPRGAGTAYNSPLHFGNGTRLTVT.

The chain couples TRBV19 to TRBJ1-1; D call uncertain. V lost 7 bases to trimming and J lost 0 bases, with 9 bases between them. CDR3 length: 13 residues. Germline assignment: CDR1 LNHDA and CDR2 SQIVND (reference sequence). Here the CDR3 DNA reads TGTGCCAGTACGTGGGCAGTGAACACTGAAGCTTTCTTT. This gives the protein CASTWAVNTEAFF.

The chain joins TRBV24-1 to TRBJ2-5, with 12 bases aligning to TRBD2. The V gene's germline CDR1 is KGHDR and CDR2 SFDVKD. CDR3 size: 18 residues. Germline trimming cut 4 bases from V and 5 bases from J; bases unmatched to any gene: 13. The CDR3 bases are TGTGCCACCAGTGACCCTGGGGCTAGCGGGGGGGCCTCGGAGACCCAGTACTTC. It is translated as CATSDPGASGGASETQYF.

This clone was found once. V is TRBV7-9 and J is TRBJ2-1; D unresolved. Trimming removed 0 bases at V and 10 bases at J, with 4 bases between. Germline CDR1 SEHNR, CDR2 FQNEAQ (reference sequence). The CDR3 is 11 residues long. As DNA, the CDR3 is TGTGCCAGCAGCTTAGCCAGAGAGCAGTTCTTC. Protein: CASSLAREQFF.

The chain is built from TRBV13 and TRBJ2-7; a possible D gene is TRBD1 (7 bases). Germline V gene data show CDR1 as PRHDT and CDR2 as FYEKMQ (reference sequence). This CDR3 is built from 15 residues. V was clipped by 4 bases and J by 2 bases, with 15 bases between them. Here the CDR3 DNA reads TGTGCCAGCAGCTCCTGGGGACAGCGGGCCTACGAGCAGTACTTC. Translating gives CASSSWGQRAYEQYF.

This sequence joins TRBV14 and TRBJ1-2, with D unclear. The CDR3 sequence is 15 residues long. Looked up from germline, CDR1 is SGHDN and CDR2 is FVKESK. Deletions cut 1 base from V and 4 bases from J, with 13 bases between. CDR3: CASSQGSRGTYGYTF. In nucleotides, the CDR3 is TGTGCCAGCAGCCAAGGGTCACGGGGAACCTATGGCTACACCTTC.

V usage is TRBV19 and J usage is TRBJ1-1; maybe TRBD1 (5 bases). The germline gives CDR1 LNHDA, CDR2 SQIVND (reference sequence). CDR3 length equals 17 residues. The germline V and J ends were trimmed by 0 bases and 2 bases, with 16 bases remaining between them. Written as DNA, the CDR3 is TGTGCCAGTAGTATAGAGGTAACTGGAGGGACCAACACTGAAGCTTTCTTT. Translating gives CASSIEVTGGTNTEAFF.

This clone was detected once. For the CDR3, the DNA is TGTGCCAGTAGAGGCACTCGGGGAGAGACCCAGTACTTC. As protein: CASRGTRGETQYF. The genes are TRBV19 and TRBJ2-5; a weak D match, TRBD2 (5 bases). CDR1 is LNHDA and CDR2 is SQIVND in the germline V gene (reference sequence). V was cut by 6 bases and J by 4 bases, with 12 bases left in between. The CDR3 has 13 amino acids. Supplemented by reference TRBV19 and TRBJ2-5, the full variable domain reads DGGITQSPKYLFRKEGQNVTLSCEQNLNHDAMYWYRQDPGQGLRLIYYSQIVNDFQKGDIAEGYSVSREKKESFPLTVTSAQKNPTAFYLCASRGTRGETQYFGPGTRLLVL.

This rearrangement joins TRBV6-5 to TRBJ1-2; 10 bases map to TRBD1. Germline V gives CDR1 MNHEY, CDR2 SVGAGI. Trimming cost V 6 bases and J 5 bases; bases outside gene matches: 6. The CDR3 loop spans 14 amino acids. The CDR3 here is CASSPLGQGYGYTF. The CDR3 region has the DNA TGTGCCAGCAGCCCACTGGGACAGGGGTATGGCTACACCTTC.

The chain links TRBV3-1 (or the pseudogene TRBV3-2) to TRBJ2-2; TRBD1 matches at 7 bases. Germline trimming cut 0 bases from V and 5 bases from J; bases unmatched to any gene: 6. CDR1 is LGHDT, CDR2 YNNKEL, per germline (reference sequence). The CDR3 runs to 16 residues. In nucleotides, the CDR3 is TGTGCCAGCAGCCAAGACTTGACAGGGCGGACCGGGGAGCTGTTTTTT. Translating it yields CASSQDLTGRTGELFF.

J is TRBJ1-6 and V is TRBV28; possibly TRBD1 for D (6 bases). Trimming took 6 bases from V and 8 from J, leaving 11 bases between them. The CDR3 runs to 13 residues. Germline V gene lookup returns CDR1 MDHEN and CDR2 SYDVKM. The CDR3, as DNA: TGTGCCAGCAGGATGTACAGGGATTCACCCCTCCACTTT. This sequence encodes CASRMYRDSPLHF. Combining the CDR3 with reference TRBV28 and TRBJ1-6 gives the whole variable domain DVKVTQSSRYLVKRTGEKVFLECVQDMDHENMFWYRQDPGLGLRLIYFSYDVKMKEKGDIPEGYSVSREKKERFSLILESASTNQTSMYLCASRMYRDSPLHFGNGTRLTVT.

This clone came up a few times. The CDR3 spells CSARADSGAFF. The CDR3 DNA sequence: TGCAGTGCTAGAGCGGATTCGGGGGCTTTCTTT. V is TRBV20-1 and J is TRBJ1-1; the D is unclear. This CDR3 region has 11 residues. V dropped 1 base and J dropped 11 bases, with 11 bases sitting between them. Germline-derived CDR1 and CDR2 are DFQATT and SNEGSKA (reference sequence).

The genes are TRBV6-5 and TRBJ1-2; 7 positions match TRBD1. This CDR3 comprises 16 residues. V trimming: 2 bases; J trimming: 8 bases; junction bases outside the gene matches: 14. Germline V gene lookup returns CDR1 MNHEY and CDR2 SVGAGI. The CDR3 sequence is CASSYVPPDRSRGYTF. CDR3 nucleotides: TGTGCCAGCAGTTACGTCCCCCCGGACAGGTCGAGGGGCTACACCTTC.

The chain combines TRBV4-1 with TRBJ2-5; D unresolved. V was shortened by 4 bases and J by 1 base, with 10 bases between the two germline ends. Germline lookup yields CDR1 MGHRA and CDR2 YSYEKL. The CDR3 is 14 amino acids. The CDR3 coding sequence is TGCGCCAGCAGCCCTGAGACTCTCCAAGAGACCCAGTACTTC. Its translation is CASSPETLQETQYF.

CDR3 bases: TGTGCCAGCAGGGCTGACAGGTTGAGCTACGAGCAGTACTTC. It yields the protein CASRADRLSYEQYF. The chain uses TRBV6-5 and TRBJ2-7, with D tentatively TRBD1 (6 bases). V was trimmed by 6 bases and J by 3 bases, leaving 15 bases between them. The CDR3 totals 14 residues. In germline, CDR1 is MNHEY, CDR2 SVGAGI.

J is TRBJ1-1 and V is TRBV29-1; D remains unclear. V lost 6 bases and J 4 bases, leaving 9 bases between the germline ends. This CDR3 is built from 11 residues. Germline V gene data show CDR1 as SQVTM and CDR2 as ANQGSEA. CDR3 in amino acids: CSVRFGTEAFF. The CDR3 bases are TGCAGCGTCCGTTTCGGCACTGAAGCTTTCTTT.

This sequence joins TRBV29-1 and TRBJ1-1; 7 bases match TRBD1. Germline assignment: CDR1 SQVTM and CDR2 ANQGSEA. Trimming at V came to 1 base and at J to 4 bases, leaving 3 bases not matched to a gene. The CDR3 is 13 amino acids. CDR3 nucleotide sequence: TGCAGCGTTGAAGCAGGGGGGATCACTGAAGCTTTCTTT. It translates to CSVEAGGITEAFF.

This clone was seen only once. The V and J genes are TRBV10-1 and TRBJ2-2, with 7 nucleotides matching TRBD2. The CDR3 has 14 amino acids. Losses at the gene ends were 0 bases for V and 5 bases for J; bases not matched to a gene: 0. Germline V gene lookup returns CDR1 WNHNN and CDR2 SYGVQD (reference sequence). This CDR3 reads CASSESSGTGELFF. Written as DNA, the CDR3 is TGCGCCAGCAGTGAGTCTAGCGGGACCGGGGAGCTGTTTTTT.

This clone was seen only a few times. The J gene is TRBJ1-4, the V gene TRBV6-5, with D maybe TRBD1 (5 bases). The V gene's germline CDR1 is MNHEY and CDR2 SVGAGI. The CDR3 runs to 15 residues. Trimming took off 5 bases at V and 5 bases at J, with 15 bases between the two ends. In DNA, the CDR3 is TGTGCCAGCAGTCTCCTCGGGGGATACAATGAAAAACTGTTTTTT. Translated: CASSLLGGYNEKLFF.